Presented here are 29 T cell receptor beta chains from one specimen sequenced in a study of T cell responses to AZD1222 COVID-19 vaccine. Sequencing used immunoSEQ multiplex PCR; TCRdb keeps in-frame clones, though not all of them. This table holds tens of thousands of clones, more than 75% found once. Sequencing was performed on peripheral blood, taken 28 days after the second AZD1222 dose. These receptors originate from an adult who received the AZD1222 COVID-19 vaccine.

The chain employs TRBV2 and TRBJ2-5; D ambiguous. The CDR3 spans 14 residues. Trimming removed 4 bases from V and 0 bases from J, with 9 bases in between. Germline assignment: CDR1 SNHLY and CDR2 FYNNEI. DNA for the CDR3: TGTGCCAGCAGTGCCTCCTTGTACCAAGAGACCCAGTACTTC. Residues: CASSASLYQETQYF.

This chain connects TRBV5-4 to TRBJ1-6; D remains ambiguous. Trimming removed 0 bases from V and 7 bases from J, with 11 bases in between. CDR3 length: 15 residues. The germline V gene encodes CDR1 SGHNT and CDR2 YYREEE (reference sequence). Here the CDR3 reads CASSLEPSRNSPLHF. Written as DNA, the CDR3 is TGTGCCAGCAGCTTGGAGCCCAGTCGCAATTCACCCCTCCACTTT.

The genes are TRBV28 and TRBJ2-1; 7 nucleotides align to TRBD2. The CDR3 runs to 16 residues. The trim removed 6 bases at V and 3 bases at J, leaving 11 bases unmatched. The germline V gene has CDR1 MDHEN and CDR2 SYDVKM. This chain's CDR3 is CASRELATAIYNEQFF. The CDR3 DNA sequence: TGTGCCAGCAGAGAACTAGCGACGGCTATCTACAATGAGCAGTTCTTC. Variable domain in full (rest from reference TRBV28 and TRBJ2-1): DVKVTQSSRYLVKRTGEKVFLECVQDMDHENMFWYRQDPGLGLRLIYFSYDVKMKEKGDIPEGYSVSREKKERFSLILESASTNQTSMYLCASRELATAIYNEQFFGPGTRLTVL.

The genes are TRBV7-6 and TRBJ2-1; no firm D call. Deletions cut 1 base from V and 0 bases from J, with 7 bases between. The length of the CDR3 is 15 residues. From germline, CDR1 is SGHVS and CDR2 FNYEAQ. Here the CDR3 DNA reads TGTGCCAGCAGCTTAGTGCAGGACTCCTACAATGAGCAGTTCTTC. Protein product: CASSLVQDSYNEQFF.

The chain links TRBV7-9 to TRBJ1-6; 7 positions agree with TRBD1. V dropped 8 bases and J dropped 0; count of bases not matched to a gene: 13. CDR1 SEHNR and CDR2 FQNEAQ come from the germline V gene (reference sequence). CDR3 length: 18 amino acids. DNA of the CDR3: TGTGCCAGCGCCGGGGGTCAGGGACAGAGCTCCTATAATTCACCCCTCCACTTT. Translation gives CASAGGQGQSSYNSPLHF.

CDR3 sequence reads: CASSQRGLGANYGYTF. DNA for the CDR3: TGTGCCAGCAGCCAAAGGGGCTTGGGGGCTAACTATGGCTACACCTTC. The chain links TRBV3-1 (or the pseudogene TRBV3-2) to TRBJ1-2; TRBD1 is a possible D gene (5 bases). The CDR3 is 16 residues long. Germline CDR1 and CDR2: LGHDT and YNNKEL (reference sequence). Trimming took off 2 bases at V and 0 bases at J, with 13 bases between the two ends.

The chain couples TRBV18 to TRBJ2-1; D is undetermined. The germline gives CDR1 KGHSH, CDR2 LQKENI. The V end was cut by 2 bases, the J end by 4 bases, with 0 bases between. The CDR3 is made up of 11 amino acids. This CDR3 is CASSPYNEQFF. The CDR3 DNA is TGTGCCAGCTCACCATACAATGAGCAGTTCTTC.

The V and J genes are TRBV6-5 and TRBJ1-1; no clear D gene. CDR3 length: 13 amino acids. V was shortened by 5 bases and J by 1 base, with 8 bases between the two germline ends. CDR1 and CDR2 from the germline V gene are MNHEY and SVGAGI. The CDR3 DNA sequence: TGTGCCAGCAGTATTTCAGGGAACACTGAAGCTTTCTTT. Protein: CASSISGNTEAFF.

The chain links TRBV3-1 (or the pseudogene TRBV3-2) to TRBJ1-2; D is uncertain. Germline CDR1 reads LGHDT; CDR2 reads YNNKEL (reference sequence). Trimming removed 0 bases at V and 4 bases at J, with 9 bases between. The CDR3 length is 14 residues. DNA of the CDR3: TGTGCCAGCAGCCAAGAGACATCCCCCTATGGCTACACCTTC. This gives the protein CASSQETSPYGYTF.

The chain joins TRBV10-3 to TRBJ2-3; 7 bases fit TRBD1. CDR1 and CDR2 from the germline V gene are ENHRY and SYGVKD. This CDR3 comprises 16 residues. The V and J ends lost 2 bases and 0 bases, in that order; junction bases with no gene match: 5. CDR3 sequence (DNA): TGTGCCATCAGTGAGCCTAGACAGGGTAGCACAGATACGCAGTATTTT. It translates to CAISEPRQGSTDTQYF.

This clone was counted once. The chain joins TRBV7-2 to TRBJ2-5; 14 bases are a match to TRBD2. The CDR3 runs 16 residues. Germline CDR1 is SGHTA and CDR2 is FQGNSA. The trim removed 5 bases at V and 5 bases at J, leaving 7 bases unmatched. The CDR3, as DNA: TGTGCCAGCAGCCAGACTAGCGGGGGGGCATCGGAGACCCAGTACTTC. Its protein is CASSQTSGGASETQYF.

The V call is TRBV19, the J call TRBJ2-3, with 11 bases lining up with TRBD2. Trimming took 6 bases from V and 3 from J; bases not matched to a gene: 5. CDR1 is LNHDA and CDR2 is SQIVND in the germline V gene (reference sequence). The CDR3 is 15 amino acids. The DNA of the CDR3 is TGTGCCAGTAGACCCACTAGCGGGGGAACAGATACGCAGTATTTT. This gives the protein CASRPTSGGTDTQYF.

CDR3 in DNA: TGTGCCAGCAGCTTGACAGGGGGTACCTACGAGCAGTACTTC. It specifies CASSLTGGTYEQYF. The chain carries TRBV7-2 and TRBJ2-7; 9 nucleotides agree with TRBD1. CDR1 and CDR2 from the germline V gene are SGHTA and FQGNSA. J gave up 2 bases and V 3 bases, and 2 bases lay outside the gene matches. The CDR3 runs to 14 residues.

The gene calls are TRBV2 and TRBJ1-2; D uncertain. Germline V gives CDR1 SNHLY, CDR2 FYNNEI. This CDR3 is 13 amino acids long. V was clipped by 9 bases and J by 4 bases, with 15 bases between them. The CDR3 DNA sequence: TGTGCCAGTTTAGCAAGGGTTCTCTATGGCTACACCTTC. Its protein product is CASLARVLYGYTF.

V gene TRBV5-5 combines with J gene TRBJ1-1; the D gene is possibly TRBD1 (5 bases). The germline V and J ends were trimmed by 4 bases and 1 base, with 14 bases remaining between them. The CDR3 extends over 15 amino acids. From germline, CDR1 is SGHKS and CDR2 YYEKEE (reference sequence). The DNA of the CDR3 is TGTGCCAGCAGCCTACAGGTTACCCAGAACACTGAAGCTTTCTTT. Its protein is CASSLQVTQNTEAFF.

The chain employs TRBV4-1 and TRBJ1-3; no clear D. Germline V CDR1 and CDR2: MGHRA, YSYEKL. Trimming shortened V by 0 bases and J by 0 bases, and 6 bases separated the two germline ends. This CDR3 has 15 amino acids. CDR3: CASSQEGYSGNTIYF. CDR3 nucleotides: TGCGCCAGCAGCCAAGAAGGTTACTCTGGAAACACCATATATTTT.

The genes are TRBV24-1 and TRBJ2-2; 8 positions match TRBD1. This CDR3 is built from 16 residues. Germline V gene data show CDR1 as KGHDR and CDR2 as SFDVKD. Germline trimming cut 2 bases from V and 3 bases from J; bases unmatched to any gene: 4. CDR3 amino acids: CATSDSHRGDTGELFF. In DNA, the CDR3 is TGTGCCACCAGTGATTCTCACAGGGGGGACACCGGGGAGCTGTTTTTT.

J is TRBJ1-2 and V is TRBV19, with no clear D. The CDR3 has 15 amino acids. Trimming took 3 bases from V and 2 from J, leaving 13 bases between them. Germline lookup yields CDR1 LNHDA and CDR2 SQIVND (reference sequence). The CDR3 sequence: CASSMRREANYGYTF. DNA for the CDR3: TGTGCCAGTAGTATGAGGAGGGAAGCGAACTATGGCTACACCTTC.

The rearrangement joins TRBV4-3 to TRBJ2-3; TRBD2 is a possible D gene (5 bases). Germline V CDR1 and CDR2: LGHNA, YSLEER. Trimming took off 3 bases at V and 2 bases at J, with 12 bases between the two ends. The CDR3 has 15 residues. The CDR3 loop reads CASSHGGSTTDTQYF. The DNA for the CDR3 is TGCGCCAGCAGCCACGGCGGGTCTACCACAGATACGCAGTATTTT.

This clone has only one observation. The chain links TRBV3-1 (or the pseudogene TRBV3-2) to TRBJ2-7; 10 bases agree with TRBD1. CDR1 and CDR2 (germline): LGHDT, YNNKEL (reference sequence). The CDR3 length is 15 residues. The V gene end was trimmed by 6 bases and the J gene end by 3 bases; junction bases not matched to a gene: 8. The CDR3 DNA follows: TGTGCCAGCAGACCGACCGGGACAGGGGACTACGAGCAGTACTTC. It encodes CASRPTGTGDYEQYF.

This chain joins TRBV6-5 and TRBJ2-3, with D unclear. The CDR3 is made up of 13 amino acids. From germline, CDR1 is MNHEY and CDR2 SVGAGI. V was trimmed by 7 bases and J by 0 bases, leaving 8 bases between them. Here the CDR3 DNA reads TGTGCCAGCACCGTCCCTAGCACAGATACGCAGTATTTT. It specifies CASTVPSTDTQYF.

The chain couples TRBV19 to TRBJ1-1, with a tentative D call TRBD1 (5 bases). Germline values: CDR1 LNHDA, CDR2 SQIVND (reference sequence). V was clipped by 5 bases and J by 4 bases, with 17 bases between them. This CDR3 comprises 15 residues. CDR3 loop: CASSGVQEVATEAFF. The CDR3 DNA reads as TGTGCCAGTAGTGGAGTACAGGAGGTGGCCACTGAAGCTTTCTTT.

The chain recombines TRBV15 with TRBJ1-1; D not certain. The germline gives CDR1 LNHNV, CDR2 YYDKDF (reference sequence). The ends were cut back, 2 bases at V and 1 base at J, with 20 bases in the middle. The CDR3 consists of 18 residues. CDR3 residues: CATSRPSGMGGENTEAFF. The DNA for the CDR3 is TGTGCCACCAGCAGACCATCGGGTATGGGCGGGGAGAACACTGAAGCTTTCTTT.

The chain couples TRBV6-4 to TRBJ1-1; the D is unclear. The CDR3 spans 13 residues. Trimming removed 2 bases from V and 11 bases from J, with 15 bases in between. From germline, CDR1 is MRHNA and CDR2 SNTAGT. CDR3: CASSDRTPSPAFF. The DNA for the CDR3 is TGTGCCAGCAGTGACAGGACCCCAAGTCCGGCTTTCTTT.

The rearrangement links TRBV7-2 to TRBJ2-5; tentative D call: TRBD1 (5 bases). The V gene's germline CDR1 is SGHTA and CDR2 FQGNSA. The CDR3 totals 14 residues. V was pared by 1 base and J by 1 base, with 7 bases between. The CDR3 sequence: CASSLVQGQETQYF. The CDR3 region has the DNA TGTGCCAGCAGCTTAGTCCAGGGCCAAGAGACCCAGTACTTC.

This clone appeared a single time. The chain couples TRBV3-1 (or the pseudogene TRBV3-2) to TRBJ1-1; 7 bases match TRBD1. Germline trimming cut 2 bases from V and 3 bases from J; bases unmatched to any gene: 15. The V gene's germline CDR1 is LGHDT and CDR2 YNNKEL (reference sequence). This CDR3 is built from 18 residues. This chain's CDR3 is CASSQPVADRQLYTEAFF. CDR3 DNA sequence: TGTGCCAGCAGCCAACCAGTTGCGGACAGGCAACTTTACACTGAAGCTTTCTTT.

The V call is TRBV10-3, the J call TRBJ2-1; perhaps D is TRBD1 or TRBD2 (6 bases each). This CDR3 has 15 amino acids. V was trimmed by 3 bases and J by 1 base, leaving 10 bases between them. Germline CDR1 is ENHRY and CDR2 is SYGVKD. In nucleotides, the CDR3 is TGTGCCATCAGTGACACAGGGAGGTCCTACAATGAGCAGTTCTTC. Translated: CAISDTGRSYNEQFF.

The chain combines TRBV7-9 with TRBJ1-3, with D perhaps TRBD1 (6 bases). The CDR3 length is 15 residues. The germline gives CDR1 SEHNR, CDR2 FQNEAQ (reference sequence). V was cut by 5 bases and J by 0 bases, with 11 bases left in between. CDR3 coding DNA: TGTGCCAGCAGCCAAGGGGGTCCCTCTGGAAACACCATATATTTT. It translates to CASSQGGPSGNTIYF.

The chain joins TRBV14 to TRBJ2-7, with a tentative D call TRBD2 (6 bases). The V gene's germline CDR1 is SGHDN and CDR2 FVKESK. Deletions cut 3 bases from V and 2 bases from J, with 14 bases between. This CDR3 spans 15 amino acids. This chain's CDR3 is CASSHTRDSPYEQYF. In DNA form, the CDR3 reads TGTGCCAGCAGCCATACTCGGGACTCGCCCTACGAGCAGTACTTC.